The 30 T cell receptor beta chains in this list originate from one sample, sequenced in a study of blood T cell repertoires in COVID-19. Libraries were prepared by immunoSEQ multiplex PCR; TCRdb keeps only in-frame clonotypes and omits some of them. The sample contains about 300,000 clones, 75% to 90% of which appear only once. The source material was peripheral blood. The source of these receptors is a woman between 50 and 59 years old with COVID-19, enrolled during active disease.

The chain joins TRBV2 to TRBJ2-2, with 7 bases identical to TRBD2. Unmatched junction bases numbered 5, after V lost 5 bases and J lost 2 bases. The CDR3 is made up of 15 amino acids. Germline loops: CDR1 SNHLY, CDR2 FYNNEI. The CDR3 sequence: CASSSSGTNTGELFF. The CDR3 DNA follows: TGTGCCAGCAGTTCTAGCGGAACTAACACCGGGGAGCTGTTTTTT. Using reference TRBV2 and TRBJ2-2 for the parts outside the CDR3, the full variable domain is EPEVTQTPSHQVTQMGQEVILRCVPISNHLYFYWYRQILGQKVEFLVSFYNNEISEKSEIFDDQFSVERPDGSNFTLKIRSTKLEDSAMYFCASSSSGTNTGELFFGEGSRLTVL.

The CDR3 sequence: CACLGQDSLSSQPQHF. DNA of the CDR3: TGTGCCTGCCTGGGACAGGACAGCCTTAGTAGTCAGCCCCAGCATTTT. J is TRBJ1-5 and V is TRBV30, with 8 bases identical to TRBD1. Germline CDR1 reads GTSNPN; CDR2 reads SVGIG (reference sequence). This CDR3 contains 16 residues. V shed 6 bases and J 6 bases; nucleotides not matched to a gene: 16.

The rearrangement links TRBV7-9 to TRBJ2-7; D may be TRBD1 (6 bases). Germline-derived CDR1 and CDR2 are SEHNR and FQNEAQ (reference sequence). V was clipped by 3 bases and J by 0 bases, with 12 bases between them. The CDR3 is made up of 15 amino acids. The CDR3 loop reads CASSFRDTYSYEQYF. Written as DNA, the CDR3 is TGTGCCAGCAGCTTCAGGGACACTTACTCCTACGAGCAGTACTTC.

V usage is TRBV3-1 (or the pseudogene TRBV3-2) and J usage is TRBJ1-2; tentatively, D is TRBD1 (6 bases). The V and J ends lost 1 base and 4 bases respectively, with 10 bases between them. CDR1 and CDR2 (germline): LGHDT, YNNKEL (reference sequence). CDR3 length: 14 amino acids. The CDR3 is CASSQVGASYGYTF. CDR3 coding DNA: TGTGCCAGCAGCCAAGTGGGGGCCTCCTATGGCTACACCTTC.

This rearrangement joins TRBV9 to TRBJ2-5; 9 bases map to TRBD2. The ends lost 3 bases at V and 5 bases at J; junction bases unmatched: 11. The CDR3 is 16 amino acids. Germline V gene lookup returns CDR1 SGDLS and CDR2 YYNGEE. The CDR3 DNA is TGTGCCAGCAGCGCGCGACTAGCGGTATCGGCGGAGACCCAGTACTTC. Translating gives CASSARLAVSAETQYF.

V gene TRBV11-3 combines with J gene TRBJ1-3; D may be TRBD1 (5 bases). Germline V CDR1 and CDR2: SGHNT, YENEEA. Trimming shortened V by 0 bases and J by 0 bases, and 9 bases separated the two germline ends. The CDR3 has 16 residues. The CDR3 bases are TGTGCCAGCAGCTTAGAGGGGCAGGCCTCTGGAAACACCATATATTTT. This codes for CASSLEGQASGNTIYF. Full variable domain (remainder filled in from reference TRBV11-3 and TRBJ1-3): EAGVVQSPRYKIIEKKQPVAFWCNPISGHNTLYWYLQNLGQGPELLIRYENEEAVDDSQLPKDRFSAERLKGVDSTLKIQPAELGDSAVYLCASSLEGQASGNTIYFGEGSWLTVV.

The chain employs TRBV10-1 and TRBJ1-2; D gene unclear. The CDR3 is 12 residues long. Germline V gives CDR1 WNHNN, CDR2 SYGVQD (reference sequence). V lost 3 bases and J 5 bases, leaving 7 bases between the germline ends. DNA of the CDR3: TGCGCCAGCAGTGACCGGAGTTATGGCTACACCTTC. This gives the protein CASSDRSYGYTF.

The DNA of the CDR3 is TGTGCCAGCTCACCCCAGGGGGCGGGAGAAAAACTGTTTTTT. This encodes CASSPQGAGEKLFF. The chain carries TRBV18 and TRBJ1-4; 8 bases fit TRBD1. The germline V gene encodes CDR1 KGHSH and CDR2 LQKENI. The CDR3 extends over 14 amino acids. The V and J ends lost 3 bases and 8 bases, in that order; junction bases with no gene match: 5.

The chain uses TRBV6-5 and TRBJ2-7; 8 bases line up with TRBD2. Germline CDR1 is MNHEY and CDR2 is SVGAGI. V trimming: 7 bases; J trimming: 3 bases; junction bases outside the gene matches: 8. The CDR3 extends over 14 amino acids. CDR3 amino acids: CASTTGGTSYEQYF. The CDR3 nucleotides read TGTGCCAGCACCACGGGGGGGACTAGCTACGAGCAGTACTTC.

The chain combines TRBV7-2 with TRBJ2-1, with 9 bases matching TRBD2. V trimming: 0 bases; J trimming: 1 base; junction bases outside the gene matches: 7. The CDR3 consists of 18 residues. Per the germline V gene, CDR1 is SGHTA and CDR2 is FQGNSA. CDR3 sequence reads: CASSLALASGTSYNEQFF. CDR3 nucleotides: TGTGCCAGCAGCTTAGCGCTGGCTAGCGGGACTTCCTACAATGAGCAGTTCTTC.

This chain uses TRBV6-1 with TRBJ1-3, with TRBD1 matching 7 bases. CDR3 length equals 11 residues. Germline V gene lookup returns CDR1 MNHNS and CDR2 SASEGT. With 3 bases clipped from V and 15 bases from J, the junction kept 5 bases outside the gene matches. The CDR3 nucleotides are TGTGCCAGCAGTGATAGGAGACAGGGATATTTT. Translation gives CASSDRRQGYF.

This clone was detected only once. The rearrangement links TRBV18 to TRBJ2-5; D not resolved. Trimming stripped 6 bases from V and 1 base from J, with 9 bases between. Germline V CDR1 and CDR2: KGHSH, LQKENI. CDR3 size: 13 residues. CDR3 in DNA: TGTGCCAGCTCCCTCGGGTCCCAAGAGACCCAGTACTTC. Translating gives CASSLGSQETQYF.

The V gene is TRBV25-1, the J gene TRBJ2-2, with unresolved D. From germline, CDR1 is MGHDK and CDR2 SYGVNS. The CDR3 length is 11 residues. Trimming pared 7 bases from V and 7 bases from J, leaving 7 bases between. The CDR3 protein is CASTRLGELFF. CDR3 in DNA: TGTGCCAGCACGCGGCTCGGGGAGCTGTTTTTT.

V usage is TRBV4-1 and J usage is TRBJ2-1, with TRBD2 identical over 7 bases. CDR3 length equals 18 residues. CDR1 and CDR2 (germline): MGHRA, YSYEKL. The V and J ends lost 1 base and 1 base, in that order; junction bases with no gene match: 10. CDR3 sequence: CASSQVPFRGRSYNEQFF. DNA of the CDR3: TGCGCCAGCAGCCAAGTTCCCTTTCGCGGGAGATCCTACAATGAGCAGTTCTTC.

This clone was detected a few times. Different DNA sequences within this sample yield the same CDR3. The chain carries TRBV18 and TRBJ2-5; 7 nucleotides agree with TRBD2. The V gene end was trimmed by 4 bases and the J gene end by 5 bases; junction bases not matched to a gene: 4. Germline V gene data show CDR1 as KGHSH and CDR2 as LQKENI. The CDR3 sequence is 13 residues long. CDR3 sequence (DNA): TGTGCCAGCTCACTGCAGGGAGGGGAGACCCAGTACTTC. As protein: CASSLQGGETQYF.

This chain connects TRBV7-9 to TRBJ1-6; tentative D call: TRBD1 (5 bases). Trimming cost V 1 base and J 7 bases, with 11 bases left between them. The CDR3 extends over 15 amino acids. Germline V gives CDR1 SEHNR, CDR2 FQNEAQ (reference sequence). The CDR3 sequence is CASSLGDSGNSPLHF. DNA of the CDR3: TGTGCCAGCAGCTTAGGGGACTCCGGGAATTCACCCCTCCACTTT.

This chain uses TRBV7-3 with TRBJ2-3; the match to TRBD2 covers 14 bases. CDR3 length: 18 residues. With V trimmed by 5 bases and J by 1 base, 8 bases remained unmatched. Germline CDR1 SGHTA, CDR2 FQGTGA. The CDR3 reads CASSLTSGRGRGTDTQYF. The CDR3 nucleotides read TGTGCCAGCAGCCTGACTAGCGGGAGGGGGAGAGGCACAGATACGCAGTATTTT.

The chain links TRBV18 to TRBJ2-5; TRBD2 is a possible D gene (5 bases). The CDR3 contains 16 residues. The germline V and J ends were trimmed by 4 bases and 5 bases, with 20 bases remaining between them. CDR1 and CDR2 (germline): KGHSH, LQKENI. CDR3 in DNA: TGTGCCAGCTCACTATACGGTAGCGCCTCGATGGAGACCCAGTACTTC. As protein: CASSLYGSASMETQYF.

The J gene is TRBJ1-5, the V gene TRBV7-9; D call uncertain. Germline V lookup: CDR1 SEHNR, CDR2 FQNEAQ (reference sequence). This CDR3 has 15 residues. With 6 bases removed from V and 0 bases from J, the gap between germline ends came to 12 bases. The CDR3 DNA reads TGTGCCAGCAGTTACGGGGAAATTAGCAATCAGCCCCAGCATTTT. It specifies CASSYGEISNQPQHF.

The CDR3 DNA reads TGTGCCAGTAGCACGACAGGGAATGAGCAGTTCTTC. This codes for CASSTTGNEQFF. This sequence joins TRBV19 and TRBJ2-1, with 7 positions matching TRBD1. Per germline, CDR1 LNHDA and CDR2 SQIVND (reference sequence). The CDR3 is 12 residues long. Trimming at V came to 6 bases and at J to 7 bases, leaving 3 bases not matched to a gene. The whole variable domain, filled in from reference TRBV19 and TRBJ2-1, reads DGGITQSPKYLFRKEGQNVTLSCEQNLNHDAMYWYRQDPGQGLRLIYYSQIVNDFQKGDIAEGYSVSREKKESFPLTVTSAQKNPTAFYLCASSTTGNEQFFGPGTRLTVL.

The chain links TRBV4-1 to TRBJ1-1; D not certain. The ends were cut back, 4 bases at V and 1 base at J, with 13 bases in the middle. Germline assignment: CDR1 MGHRA and CDR2 YSYEKL. The CDR3 has 15 residues. Written as DNA, the CDR3 is TGCGCCAGCAGCCCCGTGGGCAGGCCGAACACTGAAGCTTTCTTT. Encoded protein: CASSPVGRPNTEAFF.

This chain connects TRBV11-2 to TRBJ2-5, with 9 positions matching TRBD2. The germline gives CDR1 SGHAT, CDR2 FQNNGV. Trimming at V came to 1 base and at J to 4 bases, leaving 7 bases not matched to a gene. This CDR3 region has 16 residues. The DNA of the CDR3 is TGTGCCAGCAGCTTAGTTGGTAGCGGGAGTCGAGAGACCCAGTACTTC. It translates to CASSLVGSGSRETQYF.

The rearrangement uses TRBV7-2 and TRBJ2-1, with 9 positions matching TRBD2. The V gene end was trimmed by 4 bases and the J gene end by 4 bases; junction bases not matched to a gene: 8. In germline, CDR1 is SGHTA, CDR2 FQGNSA. The CDR3 is 16 residues long. This chain's CDR3 is CASSSGGTSRYNEQFF. The CDR3 nucleotides read TGTGCCAGCAGCTCCGGTGGGACTAGCAGATACAATGAGCAGTTCTTC.

V usage is TRBV19 and J usage is TRBJ2-6; D perhaps matches TRBD1 (5 bases). There are 14 residues in the CDR3. CDR1 and CDR2 from the germline V gene are LNHDA and SQIVND (reference sequence). Trimming pared 8 bases from V and 4 bases from J, leaving 12 bases between. The CDR3 sequence is CASFDSTGANVLTF. The CDR3 DNA reads TGTGCCAGTTTCGACAGCACCGGGGCCAACGTCCTGACTTTC.

The chain joins TRBV2 to TRBJ2-7; possible D gene TRBD2, 5 bases. Germline V gene data show CDR1 as SNHLY and CDR2 as FYNNEI. Trimming pared 7 bases from V and 2 bases from J, leaving 12 bases between. The CDR3 is 13 residues long. CDR3 coding DNA: TGTGCCAGCAAGGGAGAAAACGCCTACGAGCAGTACTTC. Translating it yields CASKGENAYEQYF.

The V call is TRBV6-6, the J call TRBJ2-1; D remains ambiguous. The CDR3 length is 12 residues. CDR1 is MNHNY, CDR2 SVGAGI, per germline (reference sequence). V lost 2 bases to trimming and J lost 5 bases, with 4 bases between them. The CDR3 nucleotides read TGTGCCAGCAGTTACCTTGACAATGAGCAGTTCTTC. This translates into CASSYLDNEQFF.

J is TRBJ1-1 and V is TRBV5-6; D is unclear. V lost 4 bases and J lost 7, with 8 bases in between. The CDR3 contains 11 residues. Germline V gives CDR1 SGHDT, CDR2 YYEEEE. The chain's CDR3 is CASSRVLEAFF. Here the CDR3 DNA reads TGTGCCAGCAGCCGAGTCCTTGAAGCTTTCTTT.

The V gene is TRBV28, the J gene TRBJ2-1; D may be TRBD2 (6 bases). CDR1 MDHEN and CDR2 SYDVKM come from the germline V gene. Trimming took 6 bases from V and 9 from J, leaving 21 bases between them. The CDR3 sequence is 15 residues long. In DNA, the CDR3 is TGTGCCAGCAGCTCCGGGACTCGCCTGAGGGGTGAGCAGTTCTTC. This codes for CASSSGTRLRGEQFF.

The genes are TRBV28 and TRBJ1-4, with 8 bases identical to TRBD1. This CDR3 is built from 15 residues. Germline V lookup: CDR1 MDHEN, CDR2 SYDVKM. The junction had 11 bases not matched to a gene; V was cut back by 6 bases and J by 8 bases. CDR3 in DNA: TGTGCCAGCAGCCCTCCCGGGACAGGTGTCGAAAAACTGTTTTTT. Protein sequence: CASSPPGTGVEKLFF.

This chain links TRBV6-5 with TRBJ1-4; tentative D call: TRBD1 (5 bases). Germline lookup yields CDR1 MNHEY and CDR2 SVGAGI. Trimming cost V 8 bases and J 7 bases, with 20 bases left between them. This CDR3 contains 15 residues. The CDR3 sequence is CASGRQNPAGEKLFF. In DNA, the CDR3 is TGTGCCAGCGGCCGACAGAACCCTGCAGGTGAAAAACTGTTTTTT.